The 14 T cell receptor beta chains below were found in one sample sequenced in a study of T-cell memory formation after mild COVID-19. TCRdb reanalysed the 5' RACE reads using MiXCR and keeps one entry per CDR3 protein. The table includes some 46,000 distinct CDR3 sequences, about 6.8% detected once. The sequenced sample consisted of PBMCs or a T cell subset sorted from them (not recorded which). All receptors come from an adult who had mild COVID-19 (a few samples of this study predate the infection). Cell type and time point are not known.

This clonotype was recorded many times. The rearrangement links TRBV6-2 or TRBV6-3 to TRBJ2-6, with D possibly matching TRBD1 (5 bases). The germline V and J ends were trimmed by 5 bases and 1 base, with 12 bases remaining between them. There are 16 residues in the CDR3. Germline lookup yields CDR1 MNHEY and CDR2 SVGEGT. The CDR3 is CASSPGQGSGANVLTF. DNA of the CDR3: TGTGCCAGCAGTCCCGGGCAGGGTTCTGGGGCCAACGTCCTGACTTTC.

This clonotype showed up many times. V gene TRBV4-3 combines with J gene TRBJ1-2; maybe TRBD1 (5 bases). This CDR3 spans 15 amino acids. Germline loops: CDR1 LGHNA, CDR2 YSLEER. The V and J ends lost 1 base and 4 bases respectively, with 13 bases between them. CDR3 coding DNA: TGCGCCAGCAGCCAAGCTCCCACAGGAGCCTATGGCTACACCTTC. Protein sequence: CASSQAPTGAYGYTF.

The V call is TRBV6-2 or TRBV6-3, the J call TRBJ2-7, with a possible D match to TRBD1 (5 bases). With 6 bases removed from V and 5 bases from J, the gap between germline ends came to 11 bases. Germline CDR1 reads MNHEY; CDR2 reads SVGEGT. The CDR3 runs to 12 residues. CDR3 region: CASRRVRDEQYF. The CDR3 coding sequence is TGTGCCAGCAGAAGAGTCAGGGACGAGCAGTACTTC.

This clonotype was counted at least ten times. J is TRBJ2-3 and V is TRBV12-3 or TRBV12-4; 11 nucleotides match TRBD1. This CDR3 comprises 15 residues. The J segment lost 11 bases and the V segment lost 2 bases, leaving 9 bases of the junction unmatched. The CDR3 nucleotides read TGTGCCAGCAGTTTACTCGGACAGGGGGCAGGTGGGCAGTATTTT. Translating gives CASSLLGQGAGGQYF.

This clonotype occurred many times. The chain carries TRBV9 and TRBJ2-7; 9 nucleotides agree with TRBD1. The CDR3 consists of 15 residues. J was trimmed by 2 bases and V by 3 bases; bases with no gene match: 6. From germline, CDR1 is SGDLS and CDR2 YYNGEE. The CDR3 sequence is CASSEGQGGAYEQYF. CDR3 DNA: TGTGCCAGCAGCGAGGGACAGGGTGGGGCCTACGAGCAGTACTTC.

V usage is TRBV20-1 and J usage is TRBJ1-1, with a weak D call TRBD1 (5 bases). Germline V gene lookup returns CDR1 DFQATT and CDR2 SNEGSKA (reference sequence). Trimming removed 6 bases at V and 1 base at J, with 18 bases between. This CDR3 region has 15 residues. CDR3 loop: CSAPGKGQRNTEAFF. Written as DNA, the CDR3 is TGCAGTGCCCCTGGGAAGGGGCAGAGGAACACTGAAGCTTTCTTT.

This clonotype was counted at least ten times. This chain links TRBV28 with TRBJ2-7, with 9 bases that match TRBD1. The CDR3 is 15 amino acids. V shed 0 bases, J shed 5 bases, and the junction held 5 bases outside the gene matches. Germline V gene lookup returns CDR1 MDHEN and CDR2 SYDVKM. The CDR3, as DNA: TGTGCCAGCAGTTTATGGGGACAGGGTAGGGACGAGCAGTACTTC. Protein product: CASSLWGQGRDEQYF.

The sample holds many counts of this clonotype. The J gene is TRBJ1-1, the V gene TRBV16; no firm D call. Germline values: CDR1 KGHSY, CDR2 FQNENV. V was shortened by 0 bases and J by 0 bases, with 8 bases between the two germline ends. The CDR3 has 15 residues. CDR3 region: CASSQSLGLNTEAFF. The CDR3 DNA reads TGTGCCAGCAGCCAATCATTGGGGTTGAACACTGAAGCTTTCTTT.

This clonotype was found a few times. This chain joins TRBV6-6 and TRBJ2-2; no firm D call. The CDR3 has 17 residues. The V gene's germline CDR1 is MNHNY and CDR2 SVGAGI (reference sequence). Trimming shortened V by 7 bases and J by 1 base, and 19 bases separated the two germline ends. The CDR3 DNA follows: TGTGCCAGCACCCTACGTTTTCAGCGAATGAACACCGGGGAGCTGTTTTTT. Translating it yields CASTLRFQRMNTGELFF.

A few counts support this clonotype. V gene TRBV27 combines with J gene TRBJ1-6; TRBD1 is a possible D gene (6 bases). Trimming left V 6 bases short and J 7 bases short, with 10 bases between. The CDR3 is made up of 13 amino acids. CDR1 is MNHEY, CDR2 SMNVEV, per germline (reference sequence). The CDR3 region is CASRDRPNSPLHF. The CDR3 DNA is TGTGCCAGCAGGGACAGACCGAATTCACCCCTCCACTTT.

The rearrangement links TRBV12-3 or TRBV12-4 to TRBJ1-1, with D perhaps TRBD1 (6 bases). V was pared by 3 bases and J by 8 bases, with 13 bases between. CDR3 length: 13 residues. The chain's CDR3 is CASSFRGAGEAFF. CDR3 nucleotides: TGTGCCAGCAGTTTTCGGGGGGCAGGAGAAGCTTTCTTT.

This clonotype was seen many times. The V call is TRBV6-2 or TRBV6-3, the J call TRBJ1-5; 7 bases match TRBD1. The CDR3 is 16 amino acids. Germline CDR1 is MNHEY and CDR2 is SVGEGT. V shed 5 bases, J shed 2 bases, and the junction held 9 bases outside the gene matches. The CDR3 loop is CASSDLPGTGNQPQHF. The CDR3 DNA follows: TGTGCCAGCAGTGATTTACCCGGGACAGGCAATCAGCCCCAGCATTTT.

Only a few counts were recorded for this clonotype. The chain is built from TRBV11-2 and TRBJ2-1; the match to TRBD2 covers 7 bases. This CDR3 has 14 residues. Germline V CDR1 and CDR2: SGHAT, FQNNGV. V shed 4 bases and J 10 bases; nucleotides not matched to a gene: 10. This CDR3 is CASSSHWGGQEQFF. The DNA of the CDR3 is TGTGCCAGCAGCTCCCACTGGGGAGGGCAGGAGCAGTTCTTC.

This clonotype was counted only a few times. J is TRBJ1-4 and V is TRBV5-1; D unresolved. Looked up from germline, CDR1 is SGHRS and CDR2 is YFSETQ. This CDR3 comprises 15 residues. V was trimmed by 1 base and J by 6 bases, leaving 13 bases between them. CDR3: CASSLIPRQDEKLFF. DNA for the CDR3: TGCGCCAGCAGCTTGATACCTCGTCAGGATGAAAAACTGTTTTTT. The full variable domain, rest sourced from reference TRBV5-1 and TRBJ1-4, is KAGVTQTPRYLIKTRGQQVTLSCSPISGHRSVSWYQQTPGQGLQFLFEYFSETQRNKGNFPGRFSGRQFSNSRSEMNVSTLELGDSALYLCASSLIPRQDEKLFFGSGTQLSVL.